What follows describes a single TCR beta chain. The data stem from a study of blood T cell repertoires in COVID-19. Study in general: The origin of the acute and convalescent COVID-19 samples was the United States, Italy and Spain. T cells, B-cell-depleted T cells, or PBMCs supplied cDNA or gDNA.

Original methodology: Estimated nucleated cell counts came from reference gene primer amplification. This table comes from immunoSEQ multiplex PCR, and its TCRdb copy is limited to in-frame clones, with some not included. The V and J calls and clone size are taken from that table; D and trimming were inferred from the DNA. The sample has 300,000 to 350,000 clones, 87% seen once. The TCR originated in a woman between 50 and 59 years old with COVID-19, enrolled during active disease. Input material: peripheral blood.

CDR3 loop: CAWRPGTSGSFNEQFF. In DNA, the CDR3 is TGTGCCTGGAGGCCCGGGACTAGCGGGAGCTTTAATGAGCAGTTCTTC. The genes are TRBV30 and TRBJ2-1; TRBD2 aligns across 14 bases. The CDR3 covers 16 residues. V shed 3 bases, J shed 7 bases, and the junction held 8 bases outside the gene matches. The germline CDR1 and CDR2 sequences are GTSNPN and SVGIG (reference sequence).